This T cell receptor (beta chain) came from a study of CD8 T cells in ankylosing spondylitis (dated by TCRdb to about 2017). Study-wide context: T cell receptor beta repertoires were profiled in healthy donors and ankylosing spondylitis patients so that disease-linked TCR variants could be found. The whole study cohort included about a hundred healthy donors and around 24 ankylosing spondylitis patients. Peripheral blood was sampled, and synovial fluid was additionally collected from ankylosing spondylitis patients.

This clonotype was detected only once. What this receptor recognizes is not known. The junction departs from the called germline gene at one end, perhaps through a read error. The germline V gene encodes CDR1 MNHEY and CDR2 SMNVEV (reference sequence). The CDR3 numbers 17 residues from cysteine through phenylalanine. Kept here is only the CDR3 DNA, which spans 51 bases and is read in frame from base 1. For each ankylosing spondylitis patient, the synovial fluid sample was matched to a blood sample from that same patient. Sequencing relied on an Illumina HiSeq 2500. TCR beta libraries were prepared by quantitative 5'-RACE with molecular barcodes. The paper's data handling went like this. A new computational method, built on a probabilistic model of VDJ rearrangement, was used to identify disease-linked TCR variants. In TCRdb, the public reads were trimmed at Q25 with fastp and aligned with MiXCR, with productive beta chains retained. CDR3 protein duplicates are merged, each entry listing the most common genes and DNA. It is TCRdb's table, rather than the study itself, that gives the V and J calls and clone size. This sample comprises about 140,000 distinct CDR3 sequences, 8% to 9% of them detected only once. 7.3% of the sample is in the top ten clones.

Results and caveats for the whole study, not just this receptor: Some motif variants had previously been reported in the synovial fluid and blood of reactive arthritis patients, which suggests shared mechanisms of disease initiation. The disease-linked clones were reported to be significantly enriched in matched synovial fluid samples from ankylosing spondylitis patients. The disease-linked clones had a CD8+ phenotype and were found at relatively low frequencies in peripheral blood. A TCR beta motif made up of fewer than 10 highly homologous amino acid variants appeared to be characteristic of blood from ankylosing spondylitis patients.

This receptor was obtained from a male donor with ankylosing spondylitis. Sequences were obtained from synovial fluid, either unsorted or a sorted T cell fraction (not recorded which). Recombination linked TRBV27 to TRBJ2-2; the D segment could be TRBD1, given 6 matching bases. The base sequence is TGTGCCAGCGGTTTAATCCAGGGGCCTGCGAACACCGGGGAGCTGTTTTTT. Its protein product is CASGLIQGPANTGELFF.